This TCR beta chain was profiled in a study of shared clonotypes between healthy human individuals. Overall study: Serving as donors were a couple of women and three men, whose ages spanned 18 to 49. Per donor, three plates held CD4 naive cells, three held CD4 memory, two held CD8 naive and one held CD8 memory. Study findings and constraints: Clonotype sharing among donors was thought likely to change with sequencing depth. Naive subsets, compared against memory subsets, generally had larger estimated richness values.

Points on this clone: Antigen unknown.

CDR3 length: 14 residues. From germline, CDR1 is SGHVS and CDR2 FQNEAQ. The ends were cut back, 5 bases at V and 3 bases at J, with 14 bases in the middle. This table comes from immunoSEQ multiplex PCR, and its TCRdb copy is limited to in-frame clones, with some not included. The table includes about 2 million clones, approximately 94% detected once. Naivety among CD8 cells was defined by CD45RO negativity and positive CCR7 selection, thereby excluding terminally differentiated effector memory CD45RA+ cells. The source of this sequence is a man aged 18 to 29 in good health. The chain has TRBV7-8 and TRBJ2-7; TRBD1 might be the D (5 bases). Sequenced input: naive CD8+ T cells sorted from blood. The CDR3 spells CASSPKGPNYEQYF. The CDR3, as DNA: TGTGCCAGCAGCCCCAAGGGGCCGAACTACGAGCAGTACTTC.